Listed below are T cell receptor beta chains from one sample, sequenced in a study of blood T cells in healthy people across ages. In TCRdb, the 5' RACE reads were re-called with MiXCR into one record per CDR3 protein. The sample gives 800,000 to 1,000,000 distinct CDR3 sequences, around 48% of which show up once; 13% is in the top ten. Sequencing was carried out using blood. The receptors shown here come from a man under 40 in good health. Both conserved end residues are part of each CDR3. The D gene is left open where the match is weak. Clone size is shown for a subset of rows, as once, few, many or a class of expanded clone.

abundance: .; v_gene: TRBV5-1; d_gene: .; j_gene: TRBJ2-7; CDR3aa: CASSVPSDKNEQYF; CDR3nt: TGCGCCAGCAGCGTGCCTAGCGATAAAAACGAGCAGTACTTC
abundance: .; v_gene: TRBV27; d_gene: TRBD1; j_gene: TRBJ2-2; CDR3aa: CASSLEGQGNTGELFF; CDR3nt: TGTGCCAGCAGTTTAGAAGGACAGGGGAACACCGGGGAGCTGTTTTTT
abundance: .; v_gene: TRBV9; d_gene: .; j_gene: TRBJ1-1; CDR3aa: CASSVAATVSEAFF; CDR3nt: TGTGCCAGCAGCGTAGCAGCCACGGTATCGGAAGCTTTCTTT
abundance: many; v_gene: TRBV6-4; d_gene: .; j_gene: TRBJ2-5; CDR3aa: CASSPSGGQETQYF; CDR3nt: TGTGCCAGCAGTCCAAGCGGAGGACAAGAGACCCAGTACTTC
abundance: .; v_gene: TRBV7-8; d_gene: .; j_gene: TRBJ2-7; CDR3aa: CASSLNHIYEQYF; CDR3nt: TGTGCCAGCAGCTTAAACCATATCTACGAGCAGTACTTC
abundance: .; v_gene: TRBV3-1; d_gene: .; j_gene: TRBJ1-2; CDR3aa: CASSQSGLYGYTF; CDR3nt: TGTGCCAGCAGCCAGTCCGGGCTTTATGGCTACACCTTC
abundance: .; v_gene: TRBV7-8; d_gene: TRBD1; j_gene: TRBJ2-7; CDR3aa: CASSLTGQGEYEQYF; CDR3nt: TGTGCCAGCAGCTTAACGGGACAGGGAGAGTACGAGCAGTACTTC
abundance: few; v_gene: TRBV4-2; d_gene: .; j_gene: TRBJ2-1; CDR3aa: CASSQEIYHNEQFF; CDR3nt: TGTGCCAGCAGCCAAGAGATCTATCACAATGAGCAGTTCTTC
abundance: .; v_gene: TRBV7-2; d_gene: .; j_gene: TRBJ1-2; CDR3aa: CASSLRTIGRGYTF; CDR3nt: TGTGCCAGCAGCCTAAGAACGATAGGAAGGGGCTACACCTTC
abundance: .; v_gene: TRBV28; d_gene: TRBD1; j_gene: TRBJ2-1; CDR3aa: CASSFSPTGIERSEQFF; CDR3nt: TGTGCCAGCAGTTTTTCCCCGACAGGGATAGAAAGGAGTGAGCAGTTCTTC
abundance: few; v_gene: TRBV6-5; d_gene: .; j_gene: TRBJ1-2; CDR3aa: CASSVASVYGYTF; CDR3nt: TGTGCCAGCAGCGTAGCTAGCGTTTATGGCTACACCTTC
abundance: .; v_gene: TRBV20-1; d_gene: TRBD1; j_gene: TRBJ2-4; CDR3aa: CSAYLQGSVAKNIQYF; CDR3nt: TGCAGTGCTTACTTACAGGGGAGTGTTGCCAAAAACATTCAGTACTTC
abundance: .; v_gene: TRBV10-3; d_gene: TRBD1; j_gene: TRBJ2-1; CDR3aa: CAIIGGDRGSLSPGSYNEQFF; CDR3nt: TGTGCCATCATCGGCGGGGACAGGGGGTCGCTCTCACCGGGCTCCTACAATGAGCAGTTCTTC
abundance: few; v_gene: TRBV10-3; d_gene: .; j_gene: TRBJ1-2; CDR3aa: CAISPGPIANYGYTF; CDR3nt: TGTGCCATCAGTCCTGGACCGATAGCTAACTATGGCTACACCTTC
abundance: once; v_gene: TRBV2; d_gene: .; j_gene: TRBJ2-1; CDR3aa: CASSTIGEQFF; CDR3nt: TGTGCCAGCAGTACGATCGGTGAGCAGTTCTTC
abundance: .; v_gene: TRBV10-3; d_gene: .; j_gene: TRBJ2-3; CDR3aa: CAISESSWRNTQYF; CDR3nt: TGTGCCATCAGTGAGTCCTCATGGAGAAATACGCAGTATTTT
abundance: .; v_gene: TRBV7-9; d_gene: .; j_gene: TRBJ1-6; CDR3aa: CASSQPQGESYNSPLHF; CDR3nt: TGTGCCAGCAGTCAACCACAGGGAGAATCCTATAATTCACCCCTCCACTTT
abundance: few; v_gene: TRBV10-3; d_gene: TRBD1; j_gene: TRBJ2-1; CDR3aa: CAISGDSSGSYNEQFF; CDR3nt: TGTGCCATCAGTGGGGACAGCTCTGGTTCCTACAATGAGCAGTTCTTC
abundance: many; v_gene: TRBV27; d_gene: .; j_gene: TRBJ2-4; CDR3aa: CASSLSGSIKNIQYF; CDR3nt: TGTGCCAGCAGTTTGTCAGGGAGCATCAAAAACATTCAGTACTTC
abundance: few; v_gene: TRBV7-9; d_gene: TRBD2; j_gene: TRBJ2-1; CDR3aa: CASSLERGGLFF; CDR3nt: TGTGCCAGCAGCTTAGAGCGGGGGGGACTGTTCTTC
abundance: few; v_gene: TRBV6-1; d_gene: .; j_gene: TRBJ2-5; CDR3aa: CASSETPGGGVGTQYF; CDR3nt: TGTGCCAGCAGTGAAACCCCTGGCGGAGGGGTAGGGACCCAGTACTTC
abundance: .; v_gene: TRBV6-1; d_gene: .; j_gene: TRBJ2-5; CDR3aa: CASSDDGGRETQYF; CDR3nt: TGTGCCAGCAGTGATGACGGGGGGCGAGAGACCCAGTACTTC
abundance: .; v_gene: TRBV6-6; d_gene: .; j_gene: TRBJ1-2; CDR3aa: CASRPPEGPSIYTF; CDR3nt: TGTGCCAGCAGACCCCCCGAAGGGCCCTCAATCTACACCTTC
abundance: once; v_gene: TRBV7-2; d_gene: .; j_gene: TRBJ2-7; CDR3aa: CASSPMEGLYEQYF; CDR3nt: TGTGCCAGCAGCCCCATGGAGGGCCTCTACGAGCAGTACTTC
abundance: .; v_gene: TRBV7-9; d_gene: .; j_gene: TRBJ2-5; CDR3aa: CASRPQGLGETQYF; CDR3nt: TGTGCCAGCAGACCACAGGGTCTCGGGGAGACCCAGTACTTC
abundance: .; v_gene: TRBV5-6; d_gene: TRBD2; j_gene: TRBJ2-1; CDR3aa: CASSLGVRGDNEQFF; CDR3nt: TGTGCCAGCAGCTTGGGTGTTCGGGGGGACAATGAGCAGTTCTTC
abundance: many; v_gene: TRBV12-3/TRBV12-4; d_gene: TRBD1; j_gene: TRBJ2-3; CDR3aa: CASSRGGQGLLSTQYF; CDR3nt: TGTGCCAGCAGTCGGGGGGGACAGGGGCTTTTATCTACGCAGTATTTT
abundance: .; v_gene: TRBV28; d_gene: .; j_gene: TRBJ2-5; CDR3aa: CASSLVGTYQETQYF; CDR3nt: TGTGCCAGCAGTTTAGTGGGGACGTACCAAGAGACCCAGTACTTC
abundance: few; v_gene: TRBV6-5; d_gene: TRBD1; j_gene: TRBJ1-5; CDR3aa: CASSYGTGSQPQHF; CDR3nt: TGTGCCAGCAGTTACGGGACAGGGAGTCAGCCCCAGCATTTT
abundance: .; v_gene: TRBV12-5; d_gene: TRBD1; j_gene: TRBJ2-2; CDR3aa: CASGLGQSNTGELFF; CDR3nt: TGTGCTAGTGGATTGGGACAGTCGAACACCGGGGAGCTGTTTTTT
abundance: .; v_gene: TRBV6-5; d_gene: TRBD1; j_gene: TRBJ1-5; CDR3aa: CASRPLTGGDQPQHF; CDR3nt: TGTGCCAGCAGACCCCTAACAGGGGGCGATCAGCCCCAGCATTTT
abundance: .; v_gene: TRBV7-8; d_gene: TRBD1; j_gene: TRBJ2-1; CDR3aa: CASSWRDRSSYNEQFF; CDR3nt: TGTGCCAGCAGCTGGCGGGACAGGAGCTCCTACAATGAGCAGTTCTTC
abundance: .; v_gene: TRBV5-1; d_gene: .; j_gene: TRBJ1-5; CDR3aa: CASSPSGLSNQPQHF; CDR3nt: TGCGCCAGCAGTCCCTCGGGGCTCTCCAATCAGCCCCAGCATTTT
abundance: few; v_gene: TRBV7-2; d_gene: .; j_gene: TRBJ2-1; CDR3aa: CASRGRLNNEQFF; CDR3nt: TGTGCCAGCAGGGGCCGTCTAAACAATGAGCAGTTCTTC
abundance: few; v_gene: TRBV6-2/TRBV6-3; d_gene: .; j_gene: TRBJ2-1; CDR3aa: CASSPGGRSNEQFF; CDR3nt: TGTGCCAGCAGTCCCGGGGGTAGGTCCAATGAGCAGTTCTTC
abundance: .; v_gene: TRBV20-1; d_gene: .; j_gene: TRBJ1-5; CDR3aa: CSARSFAGAGQPQHF; CDR3nt: TGCAGTGCTAGATCCTTTGCGGGGGCCGGACAGCCCCAGCATTTT
abundance: .; v_gene: TRBV2; d_gene: .; j_gene: TRBJ2-5; CDR3aa: CASRYYIAGETQYF; CDR3nt: TGTGCCAGCAGGTACTATATAGCTGGAGAGACCCAGTACTTC
abundance: few; v_gene: TRBV6-1; d_gene: .; j_gene: TRBJ1-5; CDR3aa: CASTEGGDYQPQHF; CDR3nt: TGTGCCAGCACCGAGGGAGGAGATTATCAGCCCCAGCATTTT
abundance: .; v_gene: TRBV6-2/TRBV6-3; d_gene: .; j_gene: TRBJ1-2; CDR3aa: CASIYGLRGYTF; CDR3nt: TGTGCCAGCATTTACGGACTTAGGGGGTACACCTTC
abundance: .; v_gene: TRBV28; d_gene: .; j_gene: TRBJ2-5; CDR3aa: CVSSLDLKGQYF; CDR3nt: TGTGTCAGCAGTTTGGATTTAAAGGGGCAGTACTTC
abundance: .; v_gene: TRBV21-1; d_gene: .; j_gene: TRBJ1-2; CDR3aa: CASSKDPVAYGYTF; CDR3nt: TGTGCCAGCAGCAAGGATCCAGTCGCCTATGGCTACACCTTC
abundance: .; v_gene: TRBV29-1; d_gene: TRBD1; j_gene: TRBJ2-3; CDR3aa: CSVADRGLRTDTQYF; CDR3nt: TGCAGCGTTGCGGACAGGGGGCTACGGACAGATACGCAGTATTTT
abundance: few; v_gene: TRBV7-3; d_gene: TRBD1; j_gene: TRBJ1-5; CDR3aa: CASSLAMTGINQPQHF; CDR3nt: TGTGCCAGCAGCTTAGCCATGACAGGGATAAATCAGCCCCAGCATTTT
abundance: .; v_gene: TRBV5-5; d_gene: .; j_gene: TRBJ1-3; CDR3aa: CASSQARLRDTIYF; CDR3nt: TGTGCCAGCAGCCAGGCACGATTAAGGGACACCATATATTTT
abundance: .; v_gene: TRBV20-1; d_gene: .; j_gene: TRBJ1-3; CDR3aa: CSAHSGIDTIYF; CDR3nt: TGCAGTGCTCACAGTGGAATCGACACCATATATTTT
abundance: .; v_gene: TRBV12-3/TRBV12-4; d_gene: .; j_gene: TRBJ1-1; CDR3aa: CASSHPGGGIGHTEAFF; CDR3nt: TGTGCCAGCAGCCACCCGGGGGGAGGCATCGGTCACACTGAAGCTTTCTTT
abundance: .; v_gene: TRBV9; d_gene: .; j_gene: TRBJ2-2; CDR3aa: CASTVGGLPGAGELFF; CDR3nt: TGTGCCAGCACCGTGGGGGGACTACCAGGGGCCGGGGAGCTGTTTTTT
abundance: .; v_gene: TRBV20-1; d_gene: TRBD1; j_gene: TRBJ1-5; CDR3aa: CSARVSVTGAQPQHF; CDR3nt: TGCAGTGCTAGAGTTTCCGTTACAGGGGCCCAGCCCCAGCATTTT
abundance: .; v_gene: TRBV10-3; d_gene: .; j_gene: TRBJ1-1; CDR3aa: CAISEDAGTEAFF; CDR3nt: TGTGCCATCAGTGAGGATGCGGGGACTGAAGCTTTCTTT
abundance: few; v_gene: TRBV5-1; d_gene: TRBD1; j_gene: TRBJ1-2; CDR3aa: CASSEDRGRVLYGYTF; CDR3nt: TGCGCCAGCAGCGAAGACAGGGGGCGAGTGTTATACGGCTACACCTTC
abundance: once; v_gene: TRBV3-1; d_gene: .; j_gene: TRBJ1-2; CDR3aa: CASSRSGSDYGYTF; CDR3nt: TGTGCCAGCAGCCGGTCGGGGAGCGACTATGGCTACACCTTC
abundance: .; v_gene: TRBV7-2; d_gene: .; j_gene: TRBJ2-7; CDR3aa: CASSFGRGTSYEQYF; CDR3nt: TGTGCCAGCAGCTTCGGGCGGGGCACCTCCTACGAGCAGTACTTC